One and the same sample provided the 22 T cell receptor beta chains below, sequenced in a study of cytomegalovirus exposure and HLA in healthy donors. The PCR employed 60 Vbeta primers together with 13 Jbeta primers. TCRdb keeps only in-frame clones here, not all; method: immunoSEQ multiplex PCR. The sample records about 170,000 clones, 80% to 90% being singletons. The sequenced sample consisted of PBMCs. These receptors were collected from a woman in her late teens or twenties in good health and CMV-seronegative.

The chain couples TRBV15 to TRBJ2-2; 12 bases fit TRBD2. J was trimmed by 4 bases and V by 1 base; bases with no gene match: 13. The CDR3 length is 20 residues. CDR1 and CDR2 from the germline V gene are LNHNV and YYDKDF (reference sequence). The CDR3 protein is CATSRVGRLAGGPRTGELFF. The CDR3 nucleotides are TGTGCCACCAGCAGAGTGGGCCGGCTAGCGGGAGGGCCGCGCACCGGGGAGCTGTTTTTT.

With respect to this clone: Relative to the germline gene, one junction end is altered; a read error may explain this. The chain has TRBV7-9 and TRBJ2-5; 14 nucleotides align to TRBD2. This CDR3 has 16 residues. The V gene's germline CDR1 is SEHNR and CDR2 FQNEAQ (reference sequence). The CDR3: CSSSGLAGVSQETQYF. The CDR3, as DNA: TGTTCCAGCTCGGGACTAGCGGGAGTATCACAAGAGACCCAGTACTTC.

The chain links TRBV6-5 to TRBJ2-7; 7 bases are a match to TRBD1. Germline V CDR1 and CDR2: MNHEY, SVGAGI. V lost 0 bases and J lost 2; bases outside the gene matches: 4. This CDR3 contains 15 residues. Here the CDR3 DNA reads TGTGCCAGCAGTTACTCCGCGGACAGGCCCTACGAGCAGTACTTC. Translation gives CASSYSADRPYEQYF.

This clone was seen a single time. The chain links TRBV15 to TRBJ2-7, with 9 nucleotides matching TRBD2. Germline V gene data show CDR1 as LNHNV and CDR2 as YYDKDF (reference sequence). J lost 5 bases, V lost 0 bases, and 11 bases had no gene match. The CDR3 extends over 17 amino acids. The CDR3 DNA reads TGTGCCACCAGCAGAGATGCGGGAGGGGGCGGGTCGGACGAGCAGTACTTC. This encodes CATSRDAGGGGSDEQYF.

The CDR3 DNA sequence: TGTGCCAGCAGCTTGCCCACAGGGGGCGCTGAGGGTTATCCGAACACTGAAGCTTTCTTT. This gives the protein CASSLPTGGAEGYPNTEAFF. The chain combines TRBV5-4 with TRBJ1-1, with 9 bases aligning to TRBD1. There are 20 residues in the CDR3. Per the germline V gene, CDR1 is SGHNT and CDR2 is YYREEE (reference sequence). After removal of 1 base from V and 1 base from J, the junction contained 17 bases not matched to a gene.

This clone was observed a single time. This rearrangement joins TRBV6-1 to TRBJ2-3; 9 positions agree with TRBD2. The CDR3 loop spans 14 amino acids. Germline assignment: CDR1 MNHNS and CDR2 SASEGT. The V gene end was trimmed by 7 bases and the J gene end by 8 bases; junction bases not matched to a gene: 10. The CDR3 loop is CASMRTSEEGTQYF. CDR3 DNA: TGTGCCAGCATGAGGACTAGCGAAGAGGGTACGCAGTATTTT.

V is TRBV7-2 and J is TRBJ2-7; D perhaps matches TRBD2 (6 bases). Germline V gene lookup returns CDR1 SGHTA and CDR2 FQGNSA. V was pared by 3 bases and J by 1 base, with 13 bases between. The CDR3 totals 15 residues. CDR3 nucleotides: TGTGCCAGCAGCTTCCGCGCGGGGATTTCCTACGAGCAGTACTTC. Translation: CASSFRAGISYEQYF.

The chain has TRBV18 and TRBJ2-6; TRBD2 is a possible D gene (7 bases). V was shortened by 0 bases and J by 2 bases, with 14 bases between the two germline ends. The CDR3 is made up of 18 amino acids. In germline, CDR1 is KGHSH, CDR2 LQKENI. Here the CDR3 reads CASSPPAQGTTGANVLTF. The CDR3 coding sequence is TGTGCCAGCTCACCACCTGCGCAGGGGACTACTGGGGCCAACGTCCTGACTTTC.

This chain links TRBV6-1 with TRBJ2-2; 7 nucleotides align to TRBD1. Trimming removed 7 bases from V and 3 bases from J; junction bases left unmatched: 5. Germline values: CDR1 MNHNS, CDR2 SASEGT. The CDR3 has 14 amino acids. Here the CDR3 reads CASKTGKDTGELFF. In nucleotides, the CDR3 is TGTGCCAGCAAGACAGGGAAGGACACCGGGGAGCTGTTTTTT.

The chain combines TRBV2 with TRBJ2-6; possibly TRBD1 for D (8 bases). CDR3 size: 18 residues. With 7 bases removed from V and 2 bases from J, the gap between germline ends came to 21 bases. Per the germline V gene, CDR1 is SNHLY and CDR2 is FYNNEI. CDR3 sequence (DNA): TGTGCCAGCACCGCACAGGGGGGGTCGGGGACTGGGGCCAACGTCCTGACTTTC. Its protein is CASTAQGGSGTGANVLTF.

J is TRBJ2-5 and V is TRBV7-2; D is perhaps TRBD1 (6 bases). The V and J ends lost 7 bases and 2 bases respectively, with 17 bases between them. The CDR3 covers 15 residues. In germline, CDR1 is SGHTA, CDR2 FQGNSA. The DNA of the CDR3 is TGTGCCAGCACCCCAGGGGTGGCAGCTCAAGAGACCCAGTACTTC. Its translation: CASTPGVAAQETQYF.

The V and J genes are TRBV6-1 and TRBJ2-3; 10 nucleotides line up with TRBD2. This CDR3 has 17 residues. The V segment lost 3 bases and the J segment 5 bases; nucleotides outside the gene matches: 11. The germline V gene has CDR1 MNHNS and CDR2 SASEGT. CDR3 in DNA: TGTGCCAGCAGTGACCTCGGACTAGCGGACAGAGGAGATACGCAGTATTTT. This codes for CASSDLGLADRGDTQYF.

This clone has more than one count but fewer than ten. Written as DNA, the CDR3 is TGTGCCAGCAGCCAAGATCTAGCGGGAGGGCCTAGGAGCGGGGAGCTGTTTTTT. Translated: CASSQDLAGGPRSGELFF. The gene calls are TRBV4-2 and TRBJ2-2; 12 bases agree with TRBD2. J was trimmed by 7 bases and V by 0 bases; bases with no gene match: 9. Germline loops: CDR1 LGHNA, CDR2 YNFKEQ. The CDR3 loop spans 18 amino acids.

V usage is TRBV5-1 and J usage is TRBJ2-2, with D unresolved. V was shortened by 0 bases and J by 6 bases, with 15 bases between the two germline ends. The CDR3 is made up of 16 amino acids. Germline V lookup: CDR1 SGHRS, CDR2 YFSETQ. The CDR3, as DNA: TGCGCCAGCAGCTTGGCCTCAGGCTTCCCCCCCGGGGAGCTGTTTTTT. Translation gives CASSLASGFPPGELFF.

This clone was counted a single time. The genes are TRBV4-1 and TRBJ2-5; TRBD2 matches at 9 bases. The J call may not be correct, given that the DNA end is closer to TRBJ2-7. Looked up from germline, CDR1 is MGHRA and CDR2 is YSYEKL. The CDR3 loop spans 15 amino acids. The CDR3 loop reads CASSPRTSEPGEQYF. Written as DNA, the CDR3 is TGCGCCAGCAGCCCGCGGACTAGCGAGCCAGGCGAGCAGTACTTC.

The chain combines TRBV5-6 with TRBJ2-7; 7 positions agree with TRBD2. The CDR3 is 13 amino acids. With V trimmed by 2 bases and J by 12 bases, 11 bases remained unmatched. Per the germline V gene, CDR1 is SGHDT and CDR2 is YYEEEE. The DNA of the CDR3 is TGTGCCAGCAGCTTCCCAAGCGGGGCGGCGCTGTACTTC. It yields the protein CASSFPSGAALYF.

The chain employs TRBV11-3 and TRBJ2-3; D might be TRBD2 (5 bases). Trimming removed 2 bases at V and 2 bases at J, with 11 bases between. There are 15 residues in the CDR3. The germline V gene has CDR1 SGHNT and CDR2 YENEEA. The CDR3 spells CASSLRRAPTDTQYF. DNA for the CDR3: TGTGCCAGCAGCTTAAGGCGGGCCCCCACAGATACGCAGTATTTT.

CDR3 nucleotide sequence: TGCGCCAGCAGCCAAGATTATACGGGTGAGGAGACCCAGTACTTC. It is translated as CASSQDYTGEETQYF. The rearrangement links TRBV4-1 to TRBJ2-5; D gene uncertain. V was trimmed by 0 bases and J by 5 bases, leaving 13 bases between them. The CDR3 has 15 residues. The germline V gene encodes CDR1 MGHRA and CDR2 YSYEKL.

The chain carries TRBV7-9 and TRBJ2-3; D perhaps matches TRBD2 (5 bases). Germline V gene data show CDR1 as SEHNR and CDR2 as FQNEAQ (reference sequence). This CDR3 spans 15 amino acids. V lost 3 bases and J 2 bases, leaving 12 bases between the germline ends. The CDR3 sequence: CASSFPGGVTDTQYF. CDR3 DNA: TGTGCCAGCAGCTTCCCTGGAGGAGTCACAGATACGCAGTATTTT.

This chain joins TRBV29-1 and TRBJ2-1; TRBD2 matches at 9 bases. Trimming cost V 4 bases and J 9 bases; bases outside gene matches: 10. The CDR3 loop spans 14 amino acids. Germline-derived CDR1 and CDR2 are SQVTM and ANQGSEA. The CDR3 spells CSVASGTSSGEQFF. The CDR3, as DNA: TGCAGCGTTGCATCCGGGACTAGCTCTGGTGAGCAGTTCTTC.

J is TRBJ2-7 and V is TRBV4-1, with D maybe TRBD1 (6 bases). CDR1 and CDR2 from the germline V gene are MGHRA and YSYEKL. The CDR3 spans 15 residues. With 2 bases removed from V and 3 bases from J, the gap between germline ends came to 14 bases. Here the CDR3 reads CASSQNTGPDYEQYF. The CDR3 DNA reads as TGCGCCAGCAGCCAAAACACAGGGCCGGACTACGAGCAGTACTTC.

The chain carries TRBV6-1 and TRBJ2-4; 9 positions match TRBD1. Per germline, CDR1 MNHNS and CDR2 SASEGT. CDR3 length: 15 amino acids. Trimming at V came to 6 bases and at J to 5 bases, leaving 8 bases not matched to a gene. CDR3 in DNA: TGTGCCAGCAGGGACAGGGGCCTCATAGAAAACATTCAGTACTTC. It encodes CASRDRGLIENIQYF.